The 23 T cell receptor beta chains below were found in one sample sequenced in a study of blood T cells in healthy people across ages. Together with a sample-barcoded 5' primer, a J-beta primer mix was included in a second PCR lasting about 7 to 11 cycles. TCRdb itself ran the 5' RACE reads through MiXCR, one entry per CDR3 protein. In the table there are 1.5 million to 2 million distinct CDR3 sequences, about two fifths of which are singletons. Sequencing was carried out using blood. The receptors here all came from a human donor in good health.

The chain couples TRBV24-1 to TRBJ1-1; unclear D gene. The CDR3 length is 13 residues. Looked up from germline, CDR1 is KGHDR and CDR2 is SFDVKD. Between the trimmed V and J ends, which lost 5 bases and 1 base, there was a span of 7 bases. In DNA, the CDR3 is TGTGCCACCAGTGGCAGTGAGAACACTGAAGCTTTCTTT. It translates to CATSGSENTEAFF.

The J gene is TRBJ2-5, the V gene TRBV24-1; 7 bases are a match to TRBD2. Germline loops: CDR1 KGHDR, CDR2 SFDVKD. The CDR3 runs to 16 residues. V lost 2 bases and J lost 3; bases outside the gene matches: 8. The CDR3 is CATSDSLAVGKETQYF. The CDR3 region has the DNA TGTGCCACCAGTGATTCTCTAGCGGTGGGAAAAGAGACCCAGTACTTC.

CDR3 nucleotide sequence: TGCAGCGTTGAAGGGGGAGGTGCGTGGAGTGAGCAGTTCTTC. This translates into CSVEGGGAWSEQFF. V is TRBV29-1 and J is TRBJ2-1, with D perhaps TRBD2 (6 bases). The CDR3 sequence is 14 residues long. Germline assignment: CDR1 SQVTM and CDR2 ANQGSEA. Trimming shortened V by 1 base and J by 9 bases, and 16 bases separated the two germline ends.

This chain uses TRBV9 with TRBJ2-7, with D possibly TRBD1 on 5 matching bases. The germline V gene has CDR1 SGDLS and CDR2 YYNGEE. Trimming took 4 bases from V and 5 from J, leaving 13 bases between them. The CDR3 is 13 residues long. The CDR3 loop reads CASSLSLRDEQYF. The CDR3 bases are TGTGCCAGCAGCCTTAGTCTCAGGGACGAGCAGTACTTC.

The V gene is TRBV6-4, the J gene TRBJ2-3; D is perhaps TRBD2 (6 bases). This CDR3 has 15 residues. In germline, CDR1 is MRHNA, CDR2 SNTAGT. Trimming stripped 4 bases from V and 0 bases from J, with 11 bases between. This CDR3 is CASSVSGTSTDTQYF. CDR3 sequence (DNA): TGTGCCAGCAGTGTGTCCGGGACTAGCACAGATACGCAGTATTTT.

This chain joins TRBV5-1 and TRBJ2-1; 7 bases line up with TRBD2. Germline trimming cut 4 bases from V and 8 bases from J; bases unmatched to any gene: 9. The CDR3 is 14 amino acids. From germline, CDR1 is SGHRS and CDR2 YFSETQ. The DNA of the CDR3 is TGCGCCAGCAGCCTGGGACTACCCACCGATGAGCAGTTCTTC. As protein: CASSLGLPTDEQFF.

The J gene is TRBJ1-2, the V gene TRBV25-1; 7 bases fit TRBD1. The CDR3 runs to 14 residues. The germline CDR1 and CDR2 sequences are MGHDK and SYGVNS. V was clipped by 4 bases and J by 4 bases; unmatched bases: 6. The CDR3 spells CASSGKGDSYGYTF. Here the CDR3 DNA reads TGTGCCAGCAGTGGCAAGGGGGACAGCTATGGCTACACCTTC.

The chain uses TRBV12-3 or TRBV12-4 and TRBJ1-1; D gene unclear. Deletions cut 2 bases from V and 0 bases from J, with 13 bases between. This CDR3 region has 16 residues. The chain's CDR3 is CASSLIPSVMNTEAFF. The CDR3, as DNA: TGTGCCAGCAGTTTAATCCCCTCAGTCATGAACACTGAAGCTTTCTTT.

Only a few counts were recorded for this clonotype. The genes are TRBV29-1 and TRBJ2-7; 9 bases map to TRBD1. CDR3 length: 15 amino acids. With V trimmed by 8 bases and J by 2 bases, 13 bases remained unmatched. Germline V gene sequence: CDR1 SQVTM, CDR2 ANQGSEA. DNA for the CDR3: TGCAGCATTGCCCCCACCGGGACAGGGCCCTACGAGCAGTACTTC. Its translation: CSIAPTGTGPYEQYF.

As concerns this clonotype: Here the CDR3 omits its conserved ending phenylalanine or tryptophan, so a read error is the likely source. The chain links TRBV20-1 to TRBJ2-7; 7 bases fit TRBD1. This CDR3 contains 13 residues. Per germline, CDR1 DFQATT and CDR2 SNEGSKA (reference sequence). V trimming: 4 bases; J trimming: 7 bases; junction bases outside the gene matches: 10. The DNA of the CDR3 is TGCAGTGCTACCGGTTCAGGGGGAAGTGAGCAGTACTGC. Its protein is CSATGSGGSEQYC.

For this clonotype: At one end the junction does not follow the germline gene, possibly because of a read error. The chain carries TRBV7-9 and TRBJ1-2; TRBD1 matches 8 bases. Germline V lookup: CDR1 SEHNR, CDR2 FQNEAQ (reference sequence). This CDR3 contains 17 residues. DNA for the CDR3: TGTACCAGCAGTTTAGAGGATAGTTGGGCAGGGGGCGATGGCTACACCTTC. This encodes CTSSLEDSWAGGDGYTF.

The table lists this clonotype with many counts. The rearrangement joins TRBV6-6 to TRBJ2-7, with TRBD2 identical over 8 bases. CDR3 length: 11 residues. CDR1 and CDR2 (germline): MNHNY, SVGAGI (reference sequence). V lost 10 bases, J lost 4 bases, and 3 bases stayed unmatched. In DNA form, the CDR3 reads TGTGCCATCGCGGGGGGATACGAGCAGTACTTC. It translates to CAIAGGYEQYF.

The chain is built from TRBV20-1 and TRBJ2-1; D may correspond to TRBD1 or TRBD2 (5 bases each). From germline, CDR1 is DFQATT and CDR2 SNEGSKA (reference sequence). The CDR3 sequence is 13 residues long. V gave up 5 bases and J gave up 8 bases, with 16 bases separating them. Here the CDR3 reads CSADHRDVHEQFF. CDR3 coding DNA: TGCAGTGCTGACCACCGGGACGTTCATGAGCAGTTCTTC.

The rearrangement joins TRBV12-5 to TRBJ2-4; no definite D call. CDR3 length equals 13 residues. V lost 3 bases, J lost 2 bases, and 5 bases lay in between. Germline-derived CDR1 and CDR2 are LGHNT and FRNRAP. The CDR3 protein is CASGFESKNIQYF. The CDR3 nucleotides are TGTGCTAGTGGTTTTGAGTCCAAAAACATTCAGTACTTC.

CDR3 nucleotides: TGCGCCAGCAGCCAGGGGGGGATTTGGACTGAAGCTTTCTTT. It codes for CASSQGGIWTEAFF. V usage is TRBV4-3 and J usage is TRBJ1-1; perhaps TRBD1 as D (5 bases). The germline V and J ends were trimmed by 3 bases and 5 bases, with 13 bases remaining between them. CDR3 length: 14 residues. From germline, CDR1 is LGHNA and CDR2 YSLEER.

The chain joins TRBV18 to TRBJ1-1; D remains ambiguous. The CDR3 consists of 14 residues. Germline V lookup: CDR1 KGHSH, CDR2 LQKENI. V shed 3 bases and J shed 4 bases, with 12 bases lying between them. This CDR3 is CASSPTIRVTEAFF. For the CDR3, the DNA is TGTGCCAGCTCACCGACCATTAGAGTCACTGAAGCTTTCTTT. Variable domain in full (rest from reference TRBV18 and TRBJ1-1): NAGVMQNPRHLVRRRGQEARLRCSPMKGHSHVYWYRQLPEEGLKFMVYLQKENIIDESGMPKERFSAEFPKEGPSILRIQQVVRGDSAAYFCASSPTIRVTEAFFGQGTRLTVV.

The V gene is TRBV12-3 or TRBV12-4, the J gene TRBJ1-2; tentatively, D is TRBD1 (5 bases). The CDR3 spans 13 residues. Trimming left V 0 bases short and J 8 bases short, with 10 bases between. CDR3 protein: CASSLAWDGGYTF. CDR3 coding DNA: TGTGCCAGCAGTTTAGCGTGGGACGGGGGCTACACCTTC.

The CDR3 bases are TGTGCCAGCAGTGTGAGGCAGGCGGTCTACAATGAGCAGTTCTTC. Protein product: CASSVRQAVYNEQFF. This chain uses TRBV2 with TRBJ2-1, with no clear D. This CDR3 is built from 15 residues. V gave up 4 bases and J gave up 3 bases, with 13 bases separating them. Germline lookup yields CDR1 SNHLY and CDR2 FYNNEI.

A note on this clonotype: No conserved phenylalanine or tryptophan is present at the end of the CDR3, so a read error is the likely explanation. This chain connects TRBV24-1 to TRBJ1-2; unclear D gene. The CDR3 runs 13 residues. Trimming took off 2 bases at V and 5 bases at J, with 8 bases between the two ends. CDR1 KGHDR and CDR2 SFDVKD come from the germline V gene. The CDR3 protein is CATSDSGPYGYTV. The CDR3 nucleotides are TGTGCCACCAGTGATTCCGGACCTTATGGCTACACCGTC.

The J gene is TRBJ2-7, the V gene TRBV3-1; 7 bases match TRBD2. Germline V lookup: CDR1 LGHDT, CDR2 YNNKEL (reference sequence). The junction had 18 bases not matched to a gene; V was cut back by 6 bases and J by 10 bases. The CDR3 has 15 residues. CDR3 sequence: CASSYLGGELRAQYF. CDR3 sequence (DNA): TGTGCCAGCAGTTATCTGGGGGGGGAGCTCAGGGCCCAGTACTTC.

This clonotype has a count of ten or more. The rearrangement joins TRBV5-1 to TRBJ1-2; D gene unclear. The germline V and J ends were trimmed by 2 bases and 4 bases, with 9 bases remaining between them. Per germline, CDR1 SGHRS and CDR2 YFSETQ. The CDR3 consists of 13 residues. The CDR3 sequence: CASSLGTIYGYTF. CDR3 in DNA: TGCGCCAGCAGCTTAGGTACCATCTATGGCTACACCTTC.

The genes are TRBV7-8 and TRBJ2-7, with D possibly TRBD2 on 6 matching bases. Trimming removed 5 bases at V and 2 bases at J, with 13 bases between. CDR3 length equals 14 residues. From germline, CDR1 is SGHVS and CDR2 FQNEAQ. DNA for the CDR3: TGTGCCAGCAGCGGCACCCGACTAGCCTACGAGCAGTACTTC. Its protein is CASSGTRLAYEQYF. Full variable domain (rest looked up from reference TRBV7-8 and TRBJ2-7): GAGVSQSPRYKVAKRGQDVALRCDPISGHVSLFWYQQALGQGPEFLTYFQNEAQLDKSGLPSDRFFAERPEGSVSTLKIQRTQQEDSAVYLCASSGTRLAYEQYFGPGTRLTVT.

This clonotype was recorded a few times. The chain couples TRBV2 to TRBJ2-1; D perhaps matches TRBD2 (5 bases). The germline V gene encodes CDR1 SNHLY and CDR2 FYNNEI. The CDR3 contains 15 residues. V lost 7 bases to trimming and J lost 0 bases, with 13 bases between them. CDR3 sequence reads: CASIRAVHSYNEQFF. CDR3 nucleotide sequence: TGTGCCAGCATTAGAGCGGTTCACTCCTACAATGAGCAGTTCTTC.